Listed below are T cell receptor beta chains from one sample, sequenced in a study of shared clonotypes between healthy human individuals. Assay used: immunoSEQ multiplex PCR; TCRdb lists only in-frame clones, some missing. The sample consists of about 690,000 clones, about 92% of them appearing once. Sequenced: memory CD8+ T cells from PBMCs. The receptors were gathered from a man aged 18 to 35 in good health. Some clones in this sample may be carry-over from other donors' samples. Each CDR3 is given with its conserved first and last residue. A D gene is named only where the DNA matches it firmly. Where a row states a size, it is once, few, many or the class of an expanded clone; other rows omit it.

NA	NA	TRBV27	TRBJ2-3	TGTGCCAGCAGCCCGGCTAGCGTCGCAGATACGCAGTATTTT	CASSPASVADTQYF
TRBD2	once	TRBV5-1	TRBJ2-7	TGCGCCAGCAGCTTGAGTCTAGCGGGAGGCTACGAGCAGTACTTC	CASSLSLAGGYEQYF
TRBD2	NA	TRBV27	TRBJ2-7	TGTGCCAGCAGCCTCCTAGCGGGAGGTTCCGAGCAGTACTTC	CASSLLAGGSEQYF
NA	NA	TRBV7-8	TRBJ2-7	TGTGCCAGCAGCGGCGAGGGGGGGGAACTCTACGAGCAGTACTTC	CASSGEGGELYEQYF
NA	NA	TRBV4-2	TRBJ1-1	TGTGCCAGCAGCCCCCTGCGCGGGAGAGACACTGAAGCTTTCTTT	CASSPLRGRDTEAFF
NA	once	TRBV7-7	TRBJ1-1	TGTGCCAGCAGCTACACAGTGGGCTCTGAAGCTTTCTTT	CASSYTVGSEAFF
TRBD2	NA	TRBV28	TRBJ2-7	TGTGCCAGCCGCTCCACCGGGGGGGCAATCTCCGAGCAGTACTTC	CASRSTGGAISEQYF
NA	NA	TRBV6-1	TRBJ2-3	TGTGCCAGCAGTGGGTTAAGGGGCTCCGGAGATACGCAGTATTTT	CASSGLRGSGDTQYF
TRBD1	NA	TRBV5-1	TRBJ1-6	TGCGCCAGCAGCTTGGGGGACAGCTCCCACTCCTATAATTCACCCCTCCACTTT	CASSLGDSSHSYNSPLHF
TRBD1	NA	TRBV11-2	TRBJ1-1	TGTGCCAGCAGCTTAAACAGGGGTCGGGACACTGAAGCTTTCTTT	CASSLNRGRDTEAFF
NA	NA	TRBV15	TRBJ2-1	TGTGCCACCAGCAGAGAAGTTTTGGATGAGCAGTTCTTC	CATSREVLDEQFF
NA	NA	TRBV10-3	TRBJ1-2	TGTGCCATCAGTGACCCCACTACAGGGAACTATGGCTACACCTTC	CAISDPTTGNYGYTF
NA	NA	TRBV7-8	TRBJ2-7	TGTGCCAGCAGCTTAGCAGGGATCCCTTCCGAGCAGTACTTC	CASSLAGIPSEQYF
NA	NA	TRBV28	TRBJ2-5	TGTGCCAGCAGTTTAGGGGCTAGCGCCAATCAAGAGACCCAGTACTTC	CASSLGASANQETQYF
NA	NA	TRBV15	TRBJ2-1	TGTGCCACCAGCCTATCCCGTAGCGCCGCTTACAATGAGCAGTTCTTC	CATSLSRSAAYNEQFF
NA	NA	TRBV7-9	TRBJ2-7	TGTGCCAGCAGCTACGGAGGCTCCTACGAGCAGTACTTC	CASSYGGSYEQYF
NA	NA	TRBV5-6	TRBJ1-2	TGTGCCAGCAGCTTAGGGACTCCCAGCTATGGCTACACCTTC	CASSLGTPSYGYTF
TRBD2	NA	TRBV27	TRBJ2-3	TGTGCCAGCCGCGGTGGCGGGAGTATAGCAGATACGCAGTATTTT	CASRGGGSIADTQYF
NA	NA	TRBV28	TRBJ1-5	TGTGCCAGCAGTCCCCCCTTCAATCAGCCCCAGCATTTT	CASSPPFNQPQHF
TRBD1	NA	TRBV5-6	TRBJ2-7	TGTGCCAGCAGCTCAGGGGGGACAGGGGATCACTTC	CASSSGGTGDHF